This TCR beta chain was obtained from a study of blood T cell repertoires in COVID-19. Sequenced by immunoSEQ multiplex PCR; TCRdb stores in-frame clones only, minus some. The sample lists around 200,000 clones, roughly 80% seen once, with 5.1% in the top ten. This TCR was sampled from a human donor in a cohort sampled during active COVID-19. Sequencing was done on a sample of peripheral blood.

DNA for the CDR3: TGTGCCAGCAGCTTCGGACAGTTCAGCTCCTACAATGAGCAGTTCTTC. Amino acids: CASSFGQFSSYNEQFF. The chain has TRBV7-9 and TRBJ2-1, with D perhaps matching TRBD1 (6 bases). Germline CDR1 is SEHNR and CDR2 is FQNEAQ (reference sequence). The ends were cut back, 3 bases at V and 0 bases at J, with 12 bases in the middle. CDR3 length: 16 residues.